This note documents a single T cell receptor beta chain sequence. These data originate in a study of T cell changes during pregnancy in multiple sclerosis. The V gene end was trimmed by 6 bases and the J gene end by 2 bases; junction bases not matched to a gene: 10. Germline CDR1 LGHNA, CDR2 YNFKEQ. The CDR3 extends over 16 amino acids. Sequencing used immunoSEQ multiplex PCR; TCRdb keeps in-frame clones, though not all of them. Of tens of thousands of clones in the sample, 92% were seen once. This sequence joins TRBV4-2 and TRBJ2-5; the match to TRBD1 covers 9 bases. The input for sequencing was CD4+ T cells from peripheral blood mononuclear cells, taken in the second trimester of pregnancy. The sequence derives from a female donor with multiple sclerosis, enrolled in a pregnancy study. DNA of the CDR3: TGTGCCAGCAGTGAATCCGGGACAGGGTCTCAAGAGACCCAGTACTTC. This encodes CASSESGTGSQETQYF.